This T cell receptor (beta chain) was observed in a study of molecular identifiers for immune sequencing clone quantification. This clonotype was detected ten times or more. The germline CDR1 and CDR2 sequences are SGDLS and YYNGEE. This CDR3 spans 14 amino acids. V was pared by 5 bases and J by 1 base, with 4 bases of the junction left unmatched. TCRdb re-called the PCR reads through MiXCR, storing one row per CDR3 protein. The profile shows 65,000 or so distinct CDR3 sequences, less than 20% of them singletons. The chain joins TRBV9 to TRBJ1-1; the match to TRBD1 covers 8 bases. The material sequenced was naive CD8+ T cells from blood, with Jurkat cell RNA spiked in. The subset was: FACS-sorted CD8+CD4-CCR7+CD45RA+ naive T cells. This sequence was found in a human donor in good health. Some libraries in this study had Jurkat cell RNA spiked in. CDR3 DNA sequence: TGTGCCAGCAGAGCAGGGGGCGCGAACACTGAAGCTTTCTTT. Its protein product is CASRAGGANTEAFF.